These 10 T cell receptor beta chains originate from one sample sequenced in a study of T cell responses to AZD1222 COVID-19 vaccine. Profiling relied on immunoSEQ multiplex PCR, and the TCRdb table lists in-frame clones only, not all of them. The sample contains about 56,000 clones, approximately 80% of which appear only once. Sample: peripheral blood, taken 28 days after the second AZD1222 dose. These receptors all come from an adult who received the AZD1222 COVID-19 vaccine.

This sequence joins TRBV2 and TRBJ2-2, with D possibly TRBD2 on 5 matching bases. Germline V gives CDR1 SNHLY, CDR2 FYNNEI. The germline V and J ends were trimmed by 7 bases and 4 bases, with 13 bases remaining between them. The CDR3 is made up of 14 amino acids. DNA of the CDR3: TGTGCCAGCATGAGGACTGAACGCACCGGGGAGCTGTTTTTT. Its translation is CASMRTERTGELFF.

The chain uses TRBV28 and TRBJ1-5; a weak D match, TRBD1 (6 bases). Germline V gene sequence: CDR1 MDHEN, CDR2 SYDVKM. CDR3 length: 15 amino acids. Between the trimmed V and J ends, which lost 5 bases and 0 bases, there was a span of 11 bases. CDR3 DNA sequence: TGTGCCAGCAGTAGGACAGCCTATAGCAATCAGCCCCAGCATTTT. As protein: CASSRTAYSNQPQHF.

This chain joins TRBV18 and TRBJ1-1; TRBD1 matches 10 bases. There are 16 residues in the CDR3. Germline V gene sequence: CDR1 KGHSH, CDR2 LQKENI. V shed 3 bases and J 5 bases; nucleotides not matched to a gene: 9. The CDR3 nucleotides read TGTGCCAGCTCACCTACGAGGGGACAGGGGCTGACTGAAGCTTTCTTT. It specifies CASSPTRGQGLTEAFF.

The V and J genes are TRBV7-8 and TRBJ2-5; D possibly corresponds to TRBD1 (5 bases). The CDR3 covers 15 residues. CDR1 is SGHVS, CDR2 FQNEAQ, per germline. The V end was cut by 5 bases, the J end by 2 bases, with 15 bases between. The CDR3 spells CASSPAGRPQETQYF. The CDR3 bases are TGTGCCAGCAGCCCAGCAGGGCGGCCACAAGAGACCCAGTACTTC.

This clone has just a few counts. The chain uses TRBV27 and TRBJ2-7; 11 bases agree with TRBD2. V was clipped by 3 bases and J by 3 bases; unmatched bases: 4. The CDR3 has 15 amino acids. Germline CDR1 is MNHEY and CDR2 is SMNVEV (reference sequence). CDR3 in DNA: TGTGCCAGCAGTTTCGGGACTAGCGGTCGCTACGAGCAGTACTTC. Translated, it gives CASSFGTSGRYEQYF.

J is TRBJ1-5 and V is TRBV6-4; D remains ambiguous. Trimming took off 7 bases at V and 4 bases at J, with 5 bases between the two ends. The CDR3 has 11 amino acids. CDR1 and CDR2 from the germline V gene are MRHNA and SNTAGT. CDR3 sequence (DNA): TGTGCCAGCAAGAGGAATCAGCCCCAGCATTTT. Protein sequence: CASKRNQPQHF.

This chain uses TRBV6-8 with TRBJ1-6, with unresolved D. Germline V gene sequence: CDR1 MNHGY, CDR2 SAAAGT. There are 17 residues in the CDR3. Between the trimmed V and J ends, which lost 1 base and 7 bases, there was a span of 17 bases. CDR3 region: CASSYWEDHNPNSPLHF. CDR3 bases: TGTGCCAGCAGTTACTGGGAGGATCATAACCCAAATTCACCCCTCCACTTT.

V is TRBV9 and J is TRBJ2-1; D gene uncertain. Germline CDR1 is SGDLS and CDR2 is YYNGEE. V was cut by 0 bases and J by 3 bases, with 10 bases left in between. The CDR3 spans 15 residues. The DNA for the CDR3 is TGTGCCAGCAGCGTAGGTTTGGATTACTACAATGAGCAGTTCTTC. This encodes CASSVGLDYYNEQFF.

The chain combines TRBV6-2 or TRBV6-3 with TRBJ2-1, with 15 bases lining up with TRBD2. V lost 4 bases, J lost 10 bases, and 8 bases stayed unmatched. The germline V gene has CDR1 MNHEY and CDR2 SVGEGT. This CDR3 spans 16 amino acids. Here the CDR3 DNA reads TGTGCCAGCAGTTCCCCTGGACTAGCGGGAGGGCCCGAGCAGTTCTTC. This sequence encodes CASSSPGLAGGPEQFF.

The CDR3 here is CASSPGLLGYGYTF. In DNA, the CDR3 is TGTGCCAGCTCCCCGGGGCTTTTGGGCTATGGCTACACCTTC. This chain links TRBV18 with TRBJ1-2; a weak D match, TRBD1 (5 bases). The CDR3 is made up of 14 amino acids. Trimming stripped 6 bases from V and 4 bases from J, with 15 bases between. Germline CDR1 is KGHSH and CDR2 is LQKENI. The full variable domain, its missing parts supplied by reference TRBV18 and TRBJ1-2, is NAGVMQNPRHLVRRRGQEARLRCSPMKGHSHVYWYRQLPEEGLKFMVYLQKENIIDESGMPKERFSAEFPKEGPSILRIQQVVRGDSAAYFCASSPGLLGYGYTFGSGTRLTVV.